This T cell receptor (beta chain) was sequenced for a study of Graves' ophthalmopathy and Graves' hyperthyroidism. This clonotype was found many times. Investigators amplified TCR beta CDR3 regions from RNA transcripts. RT-PCR in the first round used HTBI primers; a second-round multiplex PCR followed. TCRdb ran MiXCR on the multiplex PCR reads and lists one entry per CDR3 protein. The table includes approximately 380,000 distinct CDR3 sequences, more than 20% detected once. The CDR3 is 16 residues long. Trimming cost V 5 bases and J 3 bases, with 22 bases left between them. Germline assignment: CDR1 DFQATT and CDR2 SNEGSKA (reference sequence). PBMCs were obtained from roughly 9 ml of fresh peripheral blood.

This chain connects TRBV20-1 to TRBJ1-2; D uncertain. The source material was peripheral blood. This receptor was obtained from a woman aged 18-35 years with stable Graves' hyperthyroidism. CDR3 sequence (DNA): TGCAGTGCTCCAAGGTCCTCCAGCTCTTCCCACTATGGCTACACCTTC. It encodes CSAPRSSSSSHYGYTF.